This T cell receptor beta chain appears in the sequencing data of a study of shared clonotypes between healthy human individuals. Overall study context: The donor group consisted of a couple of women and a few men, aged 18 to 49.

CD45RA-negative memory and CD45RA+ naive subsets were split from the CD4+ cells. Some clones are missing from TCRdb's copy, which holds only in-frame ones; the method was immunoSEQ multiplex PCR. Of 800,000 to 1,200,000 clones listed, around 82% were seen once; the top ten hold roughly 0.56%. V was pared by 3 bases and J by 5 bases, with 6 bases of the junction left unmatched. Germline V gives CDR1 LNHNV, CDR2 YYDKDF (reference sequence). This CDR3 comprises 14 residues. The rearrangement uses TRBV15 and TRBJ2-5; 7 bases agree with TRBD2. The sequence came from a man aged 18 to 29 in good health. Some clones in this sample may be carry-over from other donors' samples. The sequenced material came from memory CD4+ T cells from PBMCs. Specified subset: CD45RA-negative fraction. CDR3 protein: CATSRGEGGETQYF. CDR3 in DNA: TGTGCCACCAGCAGGGGGGAGGGAGGGGAGACCCAGTACTTC.